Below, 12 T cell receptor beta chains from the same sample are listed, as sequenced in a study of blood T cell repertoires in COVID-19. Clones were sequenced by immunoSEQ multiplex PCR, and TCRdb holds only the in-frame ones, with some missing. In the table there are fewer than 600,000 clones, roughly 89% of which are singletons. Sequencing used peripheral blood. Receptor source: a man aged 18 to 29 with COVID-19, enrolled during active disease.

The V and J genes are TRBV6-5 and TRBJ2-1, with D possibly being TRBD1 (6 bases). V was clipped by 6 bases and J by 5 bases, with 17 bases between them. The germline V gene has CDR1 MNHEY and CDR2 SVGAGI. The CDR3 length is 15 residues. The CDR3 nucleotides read TGTGCCAGCAGGCACAGGGTTAATTTAAACAATGAGCAGTTCTTC. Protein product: CASRHRVNLNNEQFF.

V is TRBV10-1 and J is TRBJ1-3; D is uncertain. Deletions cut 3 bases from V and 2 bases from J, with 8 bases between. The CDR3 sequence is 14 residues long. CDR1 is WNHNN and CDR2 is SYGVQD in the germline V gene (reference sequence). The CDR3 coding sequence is TGCGCCAGCAGTGAAGGGAGTACTGGAAACACCATATATTTT. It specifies CASSEGSTGNTIYF.

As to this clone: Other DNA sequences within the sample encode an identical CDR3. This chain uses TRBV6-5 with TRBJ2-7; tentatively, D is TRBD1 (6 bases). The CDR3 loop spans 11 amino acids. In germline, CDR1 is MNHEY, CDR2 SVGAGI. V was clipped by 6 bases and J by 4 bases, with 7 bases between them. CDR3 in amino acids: CASRQGYEQYF. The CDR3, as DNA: TGTGCCAGCAGACAGGGTTACGAGCAGTACTTC.

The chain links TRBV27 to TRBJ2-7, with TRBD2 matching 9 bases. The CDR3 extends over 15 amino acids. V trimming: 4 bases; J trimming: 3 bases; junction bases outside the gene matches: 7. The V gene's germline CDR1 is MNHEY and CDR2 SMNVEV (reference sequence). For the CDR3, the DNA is TGTGCCAGCAGTTGGAGGGGACTAGCAGGCTACGAGCAGTACTTC. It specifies CASSWRGLAGYEQYF.

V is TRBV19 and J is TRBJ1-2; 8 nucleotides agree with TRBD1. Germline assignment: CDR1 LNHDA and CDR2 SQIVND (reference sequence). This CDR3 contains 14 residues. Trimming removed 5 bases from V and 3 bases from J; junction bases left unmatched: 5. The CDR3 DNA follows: TGTGCCAGTAGTGAGACAGGGGCGGACTATGGCTACACCTTC. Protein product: CASSETGADYGYTF.

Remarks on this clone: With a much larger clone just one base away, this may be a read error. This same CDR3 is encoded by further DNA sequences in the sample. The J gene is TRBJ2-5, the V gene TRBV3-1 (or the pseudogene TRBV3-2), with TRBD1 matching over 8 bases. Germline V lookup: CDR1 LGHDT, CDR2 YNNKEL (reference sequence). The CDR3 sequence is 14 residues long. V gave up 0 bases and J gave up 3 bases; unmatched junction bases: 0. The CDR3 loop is CASSQETGEETQYF. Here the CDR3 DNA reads TGTGCCAGCAGCCAAGAGACAGGGGAAGAGACCCAGTACTTC.

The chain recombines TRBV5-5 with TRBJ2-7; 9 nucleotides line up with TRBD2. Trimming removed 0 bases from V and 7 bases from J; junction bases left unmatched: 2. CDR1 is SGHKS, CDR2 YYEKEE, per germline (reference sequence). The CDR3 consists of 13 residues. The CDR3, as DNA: TGTGCCAGCAGCTTGGCTAGCGGGGATGAGCAGTACTTC. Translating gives CASSLASGDEQYF.

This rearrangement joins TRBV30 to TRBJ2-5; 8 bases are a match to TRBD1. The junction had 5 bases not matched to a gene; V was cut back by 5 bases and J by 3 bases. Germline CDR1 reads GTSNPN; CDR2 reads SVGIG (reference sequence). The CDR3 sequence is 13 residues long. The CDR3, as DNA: TGTGCCTGGGGCAGGGGGCCTAAAGAGACCCAGTACTTC. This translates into CAWGRGPKETQYF.

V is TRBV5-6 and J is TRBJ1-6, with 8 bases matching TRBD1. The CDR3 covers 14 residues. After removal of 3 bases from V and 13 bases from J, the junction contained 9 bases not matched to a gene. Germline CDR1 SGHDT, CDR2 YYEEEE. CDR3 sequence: CASSWTGINGPLHF. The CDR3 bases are TGTGCCAGCAGCTGGACAGGGATTAACGGGCCCCTCCACTTT.

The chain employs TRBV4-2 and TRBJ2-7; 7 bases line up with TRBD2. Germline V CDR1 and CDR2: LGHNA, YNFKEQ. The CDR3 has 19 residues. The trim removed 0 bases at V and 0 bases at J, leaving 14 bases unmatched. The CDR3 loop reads CASSQDSRLAGFPSYEQYF. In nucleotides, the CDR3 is TGTGCCAGCAGCCAAGATTCCCGACTAGCAGGGTTTCCCTCCTACGAGCAGTACTTC.

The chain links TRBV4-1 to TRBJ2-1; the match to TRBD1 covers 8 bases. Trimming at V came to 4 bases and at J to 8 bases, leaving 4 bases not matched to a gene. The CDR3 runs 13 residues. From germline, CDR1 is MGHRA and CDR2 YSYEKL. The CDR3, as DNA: TGCGCCAGCAGCCGGGACAGGTGGGATGAGCAGTTCTTC. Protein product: CASSRDRWDEQFF.

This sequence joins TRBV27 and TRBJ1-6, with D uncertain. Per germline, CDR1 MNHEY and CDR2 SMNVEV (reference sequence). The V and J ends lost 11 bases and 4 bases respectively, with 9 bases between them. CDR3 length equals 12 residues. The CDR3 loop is CAAGIYNSPLHF. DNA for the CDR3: TGTGCCGCGGGAATTTATAATTCACCCCTCCACTTT.